The following is a T cell receptor (beta chain) sequence with its context. This clonotype occurred a few times. Its recognized antigen is unknown. Per-base quality was not reported, and no clone a single base away is much larger than it. Per the publication, the treatment or condition label means: live attenuated yellow fever vaccine strain. Two biological replicates of bulk PBMCs were collected at each blood-draw timepoint. PBMCs were isolated from peripheral blood using a standard Ficoll-Paque protocol. TriZol was used to extract RNA from bulk PBMCs, from CD4 and CD8 fractions, and from dextramer-positive and dextramer-negative fractions. This sample stems from a study of T cells after yellow fever vaccination (dated by TCRdb to about 2019). Some background on the complete study: The SMART-Seq v4 Ultra Low Input RNA kit was used to prepare libraries from fractions with low cell numbers. To follow T-cell clones before and after both primary and booster YFV17D yellow fever vaccination, bulk TCR alpha and beta repertoires underwent longitudinal sequencing. Two healthy male donors, one aged 18 to 29 and one aged 30 to 39 years, were included in the cohort. Bulk PBMC replicates and cell subsets were isolated from blood drawn at multiple timepoints before and after both primary and secondary immunization.

Study-level results and caveats: Because only a couple of donors were included in the study, the extent to which the findings can be generalized is limited. The secondary T-cell response was weaker than the primary response but faster, peaking on day 5 instead of day 15. FACS-sorted repertoires could contain abundant contaminating clonotypes from the bulk population, so computational filtering was required. A small share of clonotypes occurred in both CD4 and CD8 compartments, likely arising from convergent recombination. Most clones expanded after primary vaccination were re-detected after the booster (around 96% of CD4 and roughly 87% of CD8), suggesting broad memory maintenance.

Sequencing used an Illumina NovaSeq 6000. TCR cDNA was made using 5'RACE template switching, a step that added a universal primer site and unique molecular identifiers. Priming for cDNA synthesis came from both the TCR alpha and TCR beta constant segments. Library amplification involved two PCR steps, and the second step added sample barcodes and sequencing adapters. Sequencing of libraries was performed on Illumina HiSeq 2500 (2x100 bp) or NovaSeq (2x150 bp). The paper's data handling went like this. Demultiplexing of reads and collapsing into UMI consensus sequences were performed with MIGEC, and V(D)J alignment was carried out with MiXCR. Vaccine-responding clonotypes were identified with edgeR using replicate PBMC samples, with FDR below 0.01 and a log2 fold change above 5 up to day 15 being required. CD4 or CD8 identity was assigned to each bulk clonotype according to whether the clonotype was present at higher abundance in the sequenced CD4 repertoire or the sequenced CD8 repertoire. Using fastp at Q25 and MiXCR, TCRdb reprocessed the public reads and kept productive beta chains. Every CDR3 protein is listed once, alongside the most common genes and DNA of its rows. The V and J calls and clone size come from TCRdb's table, not from the authors' own analysis. The sample profile shows a few hundred thousand distinct CDR3 sequences; under 20% of them were found once. The ten biggest clones cover roughly a sixth of the sample.

The TCR was taken from a man between 18 and 29 years old who received the YFV17D yellow fever vaccine. The sequences come from PBMCs, collected before the yellow fever booster vaccination.

The DNA sequence reads TGTGCCAGCAGCGTAGCCCGGGTCCCTAACACCGGGGAGCTGTTTTTT. Translated, this gives CASSVARVPNTGELFF. Recombination joined TRBV9 with TRBJ2-2; no D gene call is confident. V was cut back by 0 bases and J by 2 bases, leaving a gap of 11 bases between them. From cysteine to phenylalanine, the CDR3 is 16 amino acids long. The sequence is cut down to CDR3 DNA, 48 bases in frame from base 1. From a lookup of the germline V gene, CDR1 and CDR2 are SGDLS and YYNGEE.